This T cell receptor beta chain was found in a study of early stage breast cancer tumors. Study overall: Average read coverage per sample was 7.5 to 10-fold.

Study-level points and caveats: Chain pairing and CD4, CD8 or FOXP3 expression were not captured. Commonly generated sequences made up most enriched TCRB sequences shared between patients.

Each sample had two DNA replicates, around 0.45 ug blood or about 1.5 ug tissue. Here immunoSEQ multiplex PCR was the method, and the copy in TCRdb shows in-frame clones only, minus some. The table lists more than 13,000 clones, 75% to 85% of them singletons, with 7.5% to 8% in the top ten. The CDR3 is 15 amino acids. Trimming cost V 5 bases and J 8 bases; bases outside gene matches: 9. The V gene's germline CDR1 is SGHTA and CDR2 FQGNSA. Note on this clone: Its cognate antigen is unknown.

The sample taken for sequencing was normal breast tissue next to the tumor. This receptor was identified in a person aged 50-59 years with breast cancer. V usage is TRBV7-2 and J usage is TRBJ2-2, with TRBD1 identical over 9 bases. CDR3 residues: CASSVGDRDQGELFF. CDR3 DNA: TGTGCCAGCAGCGTAGGGGACAGGGACCAAGGGGAGCTGTTTTTT.